Below, 7 T cell receptor beta chains from the same sample are listed, as sequenced in a study of blood T cell repertoires in COVID-19. The table came from immunoSEQ multiplex PCR; TCRdb's copy has only in-frame clones and leaves some out. This sample carries over 250,000 clones, more than 90% of them seen once, and the ten largest clones take 2.6%. Input material: PBMCs or T cells enriched from blood (not recorded which). These receptors were collected from a man aged 55 to 70 who had recovered from COVID-19.

The V call is TRBV7-2, the J call TRBJ2-3; tentative D call: TRBD2 (6 bases). The CDR3 consists of 16 residues. Trimming took off 0 bases at V and 5 bases at J, with 15 bases between the two ends. CDR1 is SGHTA, CDR2 FQGNSA, per germline. The CDR3 nucleotides are TGTGCCAGCAGCTTAGCTCCGACTAGGGGTCGAGATACGCAGTATTTT. Translation: CASSLAPTRGRDTQYF.

This clone has just one count. The chain is built from TRBV5-4 and TRBJ2-3; TRBD1 matches at 8 bases. Trimming cost V 3 bases and J 3 bases; bases outside gene matches: 3. The germline V gene encodes CDR1 SGHNT and CDR2 YYREEE (reference sequence). The CDR3 spans 14 residues. The CDR3 spells CASSSDRVTDTQYF. CDR3 coding DNA: TGTGCCAGCAGCTCGGACAGGGTAACAGATACGCAGTATTTT. Together with reference TRBV5-4 and TRBJ2-3, the CDR3 gives the full variable domain: ETGVTQSPTHLIKTRGQQVTLRCSSQSGHNTVSWYQQALGQGPQFIFQYYREEENGRGNFPPRFSGLQFPNYSSELNVNALELDDSALYLCASSSDRVTDTQYFGPGTRLTVL.

The chain combines TRBV3-1 (or the pseudogene TRBV3-2) with TRBJ1-2; a possible D gene is TRBD1 (5 bases). The CDR3 is 18 residues long. Germline CDR1 and CDR2: LGHDT and YNNKEL (reference sequence). V was trimmed by 3 bases and J by 2 bases, leaving 22 bases between them. CDR3 protein: CASSQFGRALMGNYGYTF. CDR3 bases: TGTGCCAGCAGCCAGTTCGGCAGGGCTCTAATGGGAAACTATGGCTACACCTTC.

V is TRBV2 and J is TRBJ1-2; weak D call: TRBD1 (5 bases). Germline V gene data show CDR1 as SNHLY and CDR2 as FYNNEI. This CDR3 comprises 15 residues. With 7 bases removed from V and 4 bases from J, the gap between germline ends came to 19 bases. The CDR3 DNA is TGTGCCAGCAAATTTTATGGCTTGGGGCTCTATGGCTACACCTTC. The encoded protein is CASKFYGLGLYGYTF.

This clone showed up just once. The rearrangement links TRBV6-5 to TRBJ2-2, with 7 bases fitting TRBD2. This CDR3 is 15 amino acids long. Trimming at V came to 7 bases and at J to 2 bases, leaving 7 bases not matched to a gene. Germline CDR1 MNHEY, CDR2 SVGAGI. CDR3 in amino acids: CASKPSSGNTGELFF. Here the CDR3 DNA reads TGTGCCAGCAAGCCATCTAGCGGAAACACCGGGGAGCTGTTTTTT.

The chain employs TRBV18 and TRBJ1-1, with D maybe TRBD1 (5 bases). V was trimmed by 4 bases and J by 2 bases, leaving 11 bases between them. CDR3 length equals 14 residues. From germline, CDR1 is KGHSH and CDR2 LQKENI. The CDR3 bases are TGTGCCAGCTCACTACAGGCTGTTAACACTGAAGCTTTCTTT. Its protein is CASSLQAVNTEAFF. The full variable domain, in which reference TRBV18 and TRBJ1-1 provide the parts outside the CDR3, is NAGVMQNPRHLVRRRGQEARLRCSPMKGHSHVYWYRQLPEEGLKFMVYLQKENIIDESGMPKERFSAEFPKEGPSILRIQQVVRGDSAAYFCASSLQAVNTEAFFGQGTRLTVV.

V gene TRBV7-9 combines with J gene TRBJ1-2; D ambiguous. V was trimmed by 1 base and J by 4 bases, leaving 7 bases between them. This CDR3 comprises 13 residues. The V gene's germline CDR1 is SEHNR and CDR2 FQNEAQ (reference sequence). The CDR3 loop is CASSLDSSYGYTF. CDR3 in DNA: TGTGCCAGCAGCTTAGACTCCTCCTATGGCTACACCTTC.